This TCR beta chain was identified during a study of shared clonotypes between healthy human individuals. Notes on the study in general: Sharing across several donors was seen in 4% to 5% of naive CD4 clonotypes. The rarefaction results pointed to incomplete sorted-subset sequencing despite large depth.

About this clone: Its antigen is not identified.

V trimming: 2 bases; J trimming: 3 bases; junction bases outside the gene matches: 6. Germline CDR1 is MDHEN and CDR2 is SYDVKM. The CDR3 length is 16 residues. Assay: immunoSEQ multiplex PCR; the TCRdb copy retains only in-frame clones and omits some. The sample records about 2.1 million clones, 85% to 95% being singletons. Positively selected for CCR7, the CD45RO-negative cells used as naive CD8 cells excluded terminally differentiated effector memory CD45RA+ cells. Caucasian adults residing in Nashville, Tennessee made up all the donors. Sequencing was performed on naive CD8+ T cells from PBMCs. This chain links TRBV28 with TRBJ2-3; TRBD2 agrees at 9 bases. This sequence was found in a man aged 18 to 29 in good health. Some clones in this sample may be carry-over from other donors' samples. The chain's CDR3 is CASSLTAGGRTDTQYF. CDR3 coding DNA: TGTGCCAGCAGTTTAACGGCGGGAGGGAGGACAGATACGCAGTATTTT.